This passage covers 27 T cell receptor beta chains from one sample sequenced in a study of siplizumab effects on memory and regulatory T cells. The data were produced by immunoSEQ multiplex PCR, yet TCRdb's version contains in-frame clones alone and is incomplete. Of approximately 82,000 clones in the sample, about 87% were seen once. Sample: Tregs sorted from blood. Receptor source: a human donor in good health.

The chain combines TRBV5-6 with TRBJ1-3, with no clear D. Germline V gene sequence: CDR1 SGHDT, CDR2 YYEEEE. The CDR3 spans 15 residues. V was cut by 0 bases and J by 0 bases, with 7 bases left in between. CDR3 sequence: CASSLGGYSGNTIYF. The CDR3 coding sequence is TGTGCCAGCAGCTTGGGCGGATACTCTGGAAACACCATATATTTT.

The V gene is TRBV5-8, the J gene TRBJ1-2; TRBD1 aligns across 9 bases. CDR3 length: 12 amino acids. Losses at the gene ends were 4 bases for V and 9 bases for J; bases not matched to a gene: 4. CDR1 SGHTS and CDR2 YDEGEE come from the germline V gene. The CDR3 is CASSPGTGSYTF. The DNA for the CDR3 is TGTGCCAGCAGCCCCGGGACAGGGAGCTACACCTTC.

The chain employs TRBV4-2 and TRBJ1-4; D remains unclear. The CDR3 totals 14 residues. Trimming left V 2 bases short and J 6 bases short, with 10 bases between. Germline values: CDR1 LGHNA, CDR2 YNFKEQ. CDR3 DNA sequence: TGTGCCAGCAGCCAACCAGGTCATGATGAAAAACTGTTTTTT. The encoded protein is CASSQPGHDEKLFF.

The DNA of the CDR3 is TGTGCCAGCAGCTTAGTTCCCGGGGGGGTCTCCTACAATGAGCAGTTCTTC. Translating gives CASSLVPGGVSYNEQFF. The chain couples TRBV11-1 to TRBJ2-1, with 8 bases aligning to TRBD2. The CDR3 spans 17 residues. V lost 1 base, J lost 0 bases, and 5 bases stayed unmatched. From germline, CDR1 is SGHAT and CDR2 FQDESV (reference sequence).

This clone appeared a few times. The chain recombines TRBV7-2 with TRBJ2-1; D could derive from TRBD1 or TRBD2 (5 bases each). The CDR3 extends over 14 amino acids. Germline V gives CDR1 SGHTA, CDR2 FQGNSA. Trimming cost V 3 bases and J 8 bases, with 14 bases left between them. CDR3 nucleotides: TGTGCCAGCAGCTTTGACACCGGGGCGGATGAGCAGTTCTTC. Translated: CASSFDTGADEQFF.

The chain joins TRBV11-3 to TRBJ2-3; D gene unclear. The CDR3 is 12 residues long. Germline-derived CDR1 and CDR2 are SGHNT and YENEEA. The V gene lost 5 bases and the J gene lost 0 bases, with 3 bases spanning the gap. CDR3 DNA: TGTGCCAGCAGCCTAAGCACAGATACGCAGTATTTT. This sequence encodes CASSLSTDTQYF.

The chain combines TRBV29-1 with TRBJ2-1; weak D call: TRBD2 (6 bases). Trimming removed 6 bases from V and 7 bases from J, with 22 bases in between. The CDR3 contains 15 residues. Germline assignment: CDR1 SQVTM and CDR2 ANQGSEA. CDR3 nucleotide sequence: TGCAGCGTCCCAAGGATGGGGGGAGCAGGGAATGAGCAGTTCTTC. Protein product: CSVPRMGGAGNEQFF.

The chain recombines TRBV10-3 with TRBJ1-6, with D unclear. This CDR3 spans 17 amino acids. Germline values: CDR1 ENHRY, CDR2 SYGVKD. Trimming shortened V by 0 bases and J by 0 bases, and 9 bases separated the two germline ends. As DNA, the CDR3 is TGTGCCATCAGTGAGTCATCGGGTGTCTCCTATAATTCACCCCTCCACTTT. Translation: CAISESSGVSYNSPLHF.

The chain recombines TRBV18 with TRBJ1-4, with a possible D match to TRBD1 (6 bases). The CDR3 has 14 residues. Germline loops: CDR1 KGHSH, CDR2 LQKENI. V was shortened by 4 bases and J by 5 bases, with 11 bases between the two germline ends. The CDR3 sequence: CASSLTGQNEKLFF. Written as DNA, the CDR3 is TGTGCCAGCTCACTCACTGGACAGAATGAAAAACTGTTTTTT.

This clone was observed once. The chain employs TRBV6-5 and TRBJ1-1, with a possible D match to TRBD1 (5 bases). The CDR3 loop spans 12 amino acids. The V and J ends lost 11 bases and 5 bases respectively, with 15 bases between them. CDR1 and CDR2 (germline): MNHEY, SVGAGI. CDR3 amino acids: CAVWRGGTEAFF. CDR3 nucleotides: TGTGCCGTGTGGCGGGGCGGTACTGAAGCTTTCTTT.

DNA for the CDR3: TGTGCCAGCAGCTTAGCGAGGGGGGCTGGCACTGAAGCTTTCTTT. Translation: CASSLARGAGTEAFF. This rearrangement joins TRBV7-9 to TRBJ1-1, with a tentative D call TRBD1 (6 bases). Germline V gene sequence: CDR1 SEHNR, CDR2 FQNEAQ (reference sequence). V was pared by 0 bases and J by 4 bases, with 12 bases between. The CDR3 length is 15 residues.

V is TRBV19 and J is TRBJ1-1, with D possibly TRBD1 on 6 matching bases. Germline lookup yields CDR1 LNHDA and CDR2 SQIVND (reference sequence). Trimming stripped 3 bases from V and 0 bases from J, with 8 bases between. The CDR3 covers 14 residues. CDR3 nucleotides: TGTGCCAGTAGTATTACAGGGATGAACACTGAAGCTTTCTTT. It codes for CASSITGMNTEAFF.

This chain joins TRBV6-5 and TRBJ1-2; D gene unclear. The CDR3 totals 13 residues. Germline V gene data show CDR1 as MNHEY and CDR2 as SVGAGI. V dropped 3 bases and J dropped 6 bases, with 11 bases sitting between them. This CDR3 is CASSYWAGDGYTF. As DNA, the CDR3 is TGTGCCAGCAGTTATTGGGCCGGGGATGGCTACACCTTC.

This clone was observed a handful of times. The chain combines TRBV15 with TRBJ1-1; no reliable D call. V lost 3 bases and J lost 4, with 9 bases in between. This CDR3 is built from 13 residues. Germline V gene data show CDR1 as LNHNV and CDR2 as YYDKDF (reference sequence). The DNA of the CDR3 is TGTGCCACCAGCAGCGGCGTCGTCACTGAAGCTTTCTTT. Translation gives CATSSGVVTEAFF.

The J gene is TRBJ2-1, the V gene TRBV5-1; D is possibly TRBD2 (6 bases). V was trimmed by 0 bases and J by 0 bases, leaving 10 bases between them. The CDR3 is 16 residues long. From germline, CDR1 is SGHRS and CDR2 YFSETQ. CDR3 loop: CASSLDGGTSYNEQFF. The CDR3 DNA reads TGCGCCAGCAGCTTGGATGGGGGGACCTCCTACAATGAGCAGTTCTTC.

This clone was counted once. The chain is built from TRBV7-2 and TRBJ1-1; TRBD1 aligns across 7 bases. Per the germline V gene, CDR1 is SGHTA and CDR2 is FQGNSA. V trimming: 5 bases; J trimming: 5 bases; junction bases outside the gene matches: 8. This CDR3 spans 14 amino acids. DNA of the CDR3: TGTGCCAGCAGCCAAACAGGGGTGGGTACTGAAGCTTTCTTT. Its translation is CASSQTGVGTEAFF. Full variable domain (outside the CDR3, taken from reference TRBV7-2 and TRBJ1-1): GAGVSQSPSNKVTEKGKDVELRCDPISGHTALYWYRQSLGQGLEFLIYFQGNSAPDKSGLPSDRFSAERTGGSVSTLTIQRTQQEDSAVYLCASSQTGVGTEAFFGQGTRLTVV.

V usage is TRBV6-5 and J usage is TRBJ2-1; D possibly corresponds to TRBD1 (5 bases). Per the germline V gene, CDR1 is MNHEY and CDR2 is SVGAGI. The CDR3 is 13 amino acids. V was trimmed by 4 bases and J by 4 bases, leaving 8 bases between them. DNA of the CDR3: TGTGCCAGCAGTTCCCAGGGATACAATGAGCAGTTCTTC. Its protein product is CASSSQGYNEQFF.

J is TRBJ1-2 and V is TRBV2; D call uncertain. Germline lookup yields CDR1 SNHLY and CDR2 FYNNEI. This CDR3 is 13 amino acids long. V lost 1 base to trimming and J lost 9 bases, with 12 bases between them. CDR3 DNA: TGTGCCAGCAGTGAAGACGGGCGAGATAGCTACACCTTC. This gives the protein CASSEDGRDSYTF.

This clone was counted a single time. This chain joins TRBV19 and TRBJ2-7; D is possibly TRBD1 (6 bases). Germline lookup yields CDR1 LNHDA and CDR2 SQIVND (reference sequence). The CDR3 spans 16 residues. Between the trimmed V and J ends, which lost 5 bases and 0 bases, there was a span of 17 bases. CDR3 bases: TGTGCCAGTAGTGTGAGGGTAGGGGGAGTCTCCTACGAGCAGTACTTC. It yields the protein CASSVRVGGVSYEQYF.

This clone showed up just once. The chain has TRBV27 and TRBJ2-5, with a tentative D call TRBD2 (6 bases). The CDR3 covers 12 residues. The V end was cut by 7 bases, the J end by 6 bases, with 12 bases between. The germline gives CDR1 MNHEY, CDR2 SMNVEV (reference sequence). The CDR3 spells CASILRGKTQYF. In DNA form, the CDR3 reads TGTGCCAGCATCCTTCGGGGGAAGACCCAGTACTTC.

This clone was observed once. The rearrangement links TRBV6-5 to TRBJ1-1; the match to TRBD1 covers 7 bases. This CDR3 comprises 12 residues. Per the germline V gene, CDR1 is MNHEY and CDR2 is SVGAGI. Trimming removed 5 bases from V and 8 bases from J; junction bases left unmatched: 5. The DNA of the CDR3 is TGTGCCAGCAGTGACAGACAGGGCGAAGCTTTCTTT. Its protein is CASSDRQGEAFF.

The chain uses TRBV7-2 and TRBJ1-6; D gene uncertain. The length of the CDR3 is 13 residues. Germline CDR1 reads SGHTA; CDR2 reads FQGNSA. Between the trimmed V and J ends, which lost 1 base and 7 bases, there was a span of 5 bases. The CDR3 nucleotides are TGTGCCAGCAGCTTAGTTGGGAATTCACCCCTCCACTTT. This sequence encodes CASSLVGNSPLHF. The variable domain in full, with the rest retrieved from reference TRBV7-2 and TRBJ1-6, is GAGVSQSPSNKVTEKGKDVELRCDPISGHTALYWYRQSLGQGLEFLIYFQGNSAPDKSGLPSDRFSAERTGGSVSTLTIQRTQQEDSAVYLCASSLVGNSPLHFGNGTRLTVT.

A note on this clone: The same CDR3 arises from other DNA sequences in this sample as well. The rearrangement uses TRBV7-9 and TRBJ2-3, with 7 nucleotides matching TRBD1. Germline lookup yields CDR1 SEHNR and CDR2 FQNEAQ (reference sequence). The V and J ends lost 5 bases and 0 bases, in that order; junction bases with no gene match: 5. The CDR3 is 15 amino acids. Here the CDR3 reads CASSPRQGSTDTQYF. CDR3 nucleotides: TGTGCCAGCAGCCCCCGACAGGGAAGCACAGATACGCAGTATTTT.

The chain couples TRBV11-2 to TRBJ2-7; 8 nucleotides line up with TRBD1. Germline CDR1 SGHAT, CDR2 FQNNGV. The CDR3 sequence is 15 residues long. The V segment lost 2 bases and the J segment 1 base; nucleotides outside the gene matches: 4. The DNA for the CDR3 is TGTGCCAGCAGCTTACGGCGGGACAGGTCCTACGAGCAGTACTTC. Amino acid sequence: CASSLRRDRSYEQYF.

This chain uses TRBV29-1 with TRBJ1-5; 7 nucleotides match TRBD1. Germline V CDR1 and CDR2: SQVTM, ANQGSEA. The CDR3 runs 16 residues. After removal of 4 bases from V and 2 bases from J, the junction contained 11 bases not matched to a gene. The CDR3 loop reads CSVVGQGGPGNQPQHF. The CDR3 DNA reads TGCAGCGTTGTTGGTCAGGGGGGTCCTGGCAATCAGCCCCAGCATTTT.

This rearrangement joins TRBV5-6 to TRBJ1-5, with 7 bases identical to TRBD1. Germline values: CDR1 SGHDT, CDR2 YYEEEE. V gave up 3 bases and J gave up 4 bases; unmatched junction bases: 7. There are 15 residues in the CDR3. The CDR3 nucleotides read TGTGCCAGCAGCTCAGGAGACAGGGTAAATCAGCCCCAGCATTTT. Its protein product is CASSSGDRVNQPQHF.

This clone was seen a few times. This chain uses TRBV19 with TRBJ1-6, with TRBD1 as a possible D gene (6 bases). Germline values: CDR1 LNHDA, CDR2 SQIVND (reference sequence). The CDR3 totals 16 residues. V lost 4 bases, J lost 7 bases, and 17 bases lay in between. Here the CDR3 DNA reads TGTGCCAGTAGTACCCCACCGGGGGGCGGAAATTCACCCCTCCACTTT. This sequence encodes CASSTPPGGGNSPLHF. Together with reference TRBV19 and TRBJ1-6, the CDR3 gives the full variable domain: DGGITQSPKYLFRKEGQNVTLSCEQNLNHDAMYWYRQDPGQGLRLIYYSQIVNDFQKGDIAEGYSVSREKKESFPLTVTSAQKNPTAFYLCASSTPPGGGNSPLHFGNGTRLTVT.